Following are 18 T cell receptor beta chains from one sample sequenced in a study of vaccination and CD4 T cells after COVID-19 (dated by TCRdb to 2022 to 2024). These receptors lack a known antigen. Library construction relied on PCR. The sequencing machine was an Illumina iSeq 100. TCR sequencing of DNA from cultured CD4+ T cells used the Oncomine TCR Beta short-read assay at the Johns Hopkins FTIC core. TCRdb applied fastp at Q25 and MiXCR to the public reads, then kept only in-frame beta chains. Every CDR3 protein is listed once, alongside the most common genes and DNA of its rows. Within this sample are 1,500 to 2,000 distinct CDR3 sequences, with about 68% of them counted one time only. Roughly 40% of the sample goes to the ten largest clones. The treatment or condition label on this specimen signifies: 10-day PBMC culture with coronavirus spike peptide pools or control peptides (ViraFEST assay).

Specimen: CD4+ T cells from blood, cultured in vitro, collected after SARS-CoV-2 vaccination. The receptors were gathered from a human donor who had recovered from COVID-19.

Regarding this clonotype: A single base separates this from a much larger clone, so it may be a read error. The V gene is TRBV30, the J gene TRBJ1-2, with D hard to call. Germline values: CDR1 GTSNPN, CDR2 SVGIG (reference sequence). Trimming took off 4 bases at V and 7 bases at J, with 10 bases between the two ends. CDR3 size: 11 residues. The CDR3 nucleotides read TGTGCCTGGAAAACAAGGTTTGGCTACACCTTC. This codes for CAWKTRFGYTF.

This clonotype is categorized as hyperexpanded. J is TRBJ1-2 and V is TRBV24-1; 7 bases are a match to TRBD1. Germline V gene sequence: CDR1 KGHDR, CDR2 SFDVKD. The CDR3 is made up of 13 amino acids. V lost 5 bases to trimming and J lost 7 bases; unmatched junction nucleotides: 6. Here the CDR3 DNA reads TGTGCCACCAGTGGAGGGAGGGGGCTTGGCTACACCTTC. It yields the protein CATSGGRGLGYTF.

The J gene is TRBJ1-1, the V gene TRBV2; 8 bases are shared with TRBD1. Germline CDR1 and CDR2: SNHLY and FYNNEI. This CDR3 comprises 14 residues. V lost 7 bases to trimming and J lost 3 bases; unmatched junction nucleotides: 7. The CDR3 nucleotides read TGTGCCAGCACCTTACAGGGGGTAGACACTGAAGCTTTCTTT. Protein sequence: CASTLQGVDTEAFF.

This chain joins TRBV6-2 or TRBV6-3 and TRBJ2-1; 14 nucleotides align to TRBD2. V trimming: 0 bases; J trimming: 8 bases; junction bases outside the gene matches: 3. This CDR3 is 16 amino acids long. Germline assignment: CDR1 MNHEY and CDR2 SVGEGT. DNA of the CDR3: TGTGCCAGCAGTTACTCGAGACTAGCGGGAGGGGATGAGCAGTTCTTC. It encodes CASSYSRLAGGDEQFF.

This chain connects TRBV27 to TRBJ1-2, with D possibly TRBD1 on 5 matching bases. Deletions cut 7 bases from V and 0 bases from J, with 15 bases between. CDR1 and CDR2 from the germline V gene are MNHEY and SMNVEV (reference sequence). The CDR3 consists of 15 residues. The CDR3 region is CASTLVGGTNYGYTF. The CDR3 bases are TGTGCCAGCACCCTGGTCGGGGGAACTAACTATGGCTACACCTTC.

The rearrangement links TRBV30 to TRBJ1-2; possible D gene TRBD1, 6 bases. The CDR3 consists of 12 residues. The V gene's germline CDR1 is GTSNPN and CDR2 SVGIG (reference sequence). Trimming shortened V by 3 bases and J by 5 bases, and 10 bases separated the two germline ends. Written as DNA, the CDR3 is TGTGCCTGGAGACACCAGGGGTATGGCTACACCTTC. It is translated as CAWRHQGYGYTF.

The genes are TRBV6-1 and TRBJ1-5; weak D call: TRBD1 (6 bases). Trimming left V 7 bases short and J 2 bases short, with 21 bases between. The CDR3 sequence is 17 residues long. Germline CDR1 is MNHNS and CDR2 is SASEGT. In nucleotides, the CDR3 is TGTGCCAGCACCTCGTACCGGGACATAATCCGCAATCAGCCCCAGCATTTT. As protein: CASTSYRDIIRNQPQHF.

This chain uses TRBV20-1 with TRBJ2-5; 9 bases match TRBD2. The V gene end was trimmed by 2 bases and the J gene end by 2 bases; junction bases not matched to a gene: 12. Germline V gene data show CDR1 as DFQATT and CDR2 as SNEGSKA (reference sequence). CDR3 length: 17 residues. CDR3 DNA: TGCAGTGCTAGAAATTGGGGGACTAGCAGAGATCAAGAGACCCAGTACTTC. This sequence encodes CSARNWGTSRDQETQYF.

This clonotype was observed once. The CDR3 here is CASSPEWAGGYTF. The CDR3 bases are TGCGCCAGCAGTCCCGAGTGGGCGGGGGGCTACACCTTC. The chain uses TRBV5-1 and TRBJ1-2, with D hard to call. This CDR3 region has 13 residues. CDR1 SGHRS and CDR2 YFSETQ come from the germline V gene. V lost 5 bases and J 8 bases, leaving 16 bases between the germline ends.

The chain carries TRBV6-5 and TRBJ1-2; D is perhaps TRBD1 (6 bases). CDR3 length: 17 residues. The ends were cut back, 2 bases at V and 2 bases at J, with 18 bases in the middle. CDR1 is MNHEY and CDR2 is SVGAGI in the germline V gene. CDR3 DNA sequence: TGTGCCAGCAGTTACGAATATAACAGGGCGCAGAACTATGGCTACACCTTC. Amino acids: CASSYEYNRAQNYGYTF.

The chain has TRBV7-9 and TRBJ1-2; weak D call: TRBD1 (6 bases). The CDR3 has 15 amino acids. V was trimmed by 7 bases and J by 3 bases, leaving 18 bases between them. Germline CDR1 and CDR2: SEHNR and FQNEAQ (reference sequence). The CDR3 protein is CASTPEGGQDYGYTF. DNA for the CDR3: TGTGCCAGCACACCCGAGGGGGGGCAAGACTATGGCTACACCTTC.

This clonotype was seen once. CDR3 in amino acids: CSVGTSNQPQHF. The CDR3 DNA follows: TGCAGTGTCGGGACTAGCAATCAGCCCCAGCATTTT. The J gene is TRBJ1-5, the V gene TRBV20-1; D might be TRBD1 (5 bases). CDR1 and CDR2 from the germline V gene are DFQATT and SNEGSKA (reference sequence). There are 12 residues in the CDR3. Trimming cost V 7 bases and J 0 bases, with 7 bases left between them.

The chain joins TRBV6-1 to TRBJ1-1, with 8 bases that match TRBD1. This CDR3 contains 16 residues. Germline V gene lookup returns CDR1 MNHNS and CDR2 SASEGT. Losses at the gene ends were 5 bases for V and 2 bases for J; bases not matched to a gene: 10. The CDR3 reads CASSHVIGQGNTEAFF. CDR3 DNA: TGTGCCAGCAGTCACGTAATTGGACAGGGAAACACTGAAGCTTTCTTT.

This clonotype has only a few counts. The chain employs TRBV2 and TRBJ2-7; no firm D call. V dropped 11 bases and J dropped 4 bases, with 15 bases sitting between them. There are 12 residues in the CDR3. Germline V gives CDR1 SNHLY, CDR2 FYNNEI. The CDR3 nucleotides are TGTGCCGGCGGTCCGTTCGAGTACGAGCAGTACTTC. This codes for CAGGPFEYEQYF.

The CDR3 reads CASSDPRTRKPYEQYF. The CDR3 DNA is TGTGCCAGCAGTGACCCCCGGACTAGGAAACCCTACGAGCAGTACTTC. The chain links TRBV27 to TRBJ2-7; the match to TRBD2 covers 7 bases. Germline V gives CDR1 MNHEY, CDR2 SMNVEV (reference sequence). The CDR3 is made up of 16 amino acids. The V gene end was trimmed by 5 bases and the J gene end by 2 bases; junction bases not matched to a gene: 12.

The J gene is TRBJ2-7, the V gene TRBV6-2 or TRBV6-3, with 8 bases aligning to TRBD2. CDR3 length: 14 amino acids. Germline trimming cut 7 bases from V and 3 bases from J; bases unmatched to any gene: 8. Germline loops: CDR1 MNHEY, CDR2 SVGEGT. DNA for the CDR3: TGTGCCAGCACCTTGGGGACTAGGATCTACGAGCAGTACTTC. Amino acids: CASTLGTRIYEQYF.

The chain combines TRBV2 with TRBJ1-2; 10 bases are shared with TRBD1. The CDR3 has 16 amino acids. V dropped 5 bases and J dropped 4; count of bases not matched to a gene: 10. CDR1 is SNHLY, CDR2 FYNNEI, per germline. The CDR3 bases are TGTGCCAGCAGTCACCCACCGACAGGGGGCGGCTATGGCTACACCTTC. The encoded protein is CASSHPPTGGGYGYTF.

This sequence joins TRBV2 and TRBJ1-5; D not certain. The germline CDR1 and CDR2 sequences are SNHLY and FYNNEI. The V end was cut by 4 bases, the J end by 5 bases, with 9 bases between. The CDR3 runs 13 residues. As DNA, the CDR3 is TGTGCCAGCAGTGGAATAGGGTATCAGCCCCAGCATTTT. Amino acid sequence: CASSGIGYQPQHF.